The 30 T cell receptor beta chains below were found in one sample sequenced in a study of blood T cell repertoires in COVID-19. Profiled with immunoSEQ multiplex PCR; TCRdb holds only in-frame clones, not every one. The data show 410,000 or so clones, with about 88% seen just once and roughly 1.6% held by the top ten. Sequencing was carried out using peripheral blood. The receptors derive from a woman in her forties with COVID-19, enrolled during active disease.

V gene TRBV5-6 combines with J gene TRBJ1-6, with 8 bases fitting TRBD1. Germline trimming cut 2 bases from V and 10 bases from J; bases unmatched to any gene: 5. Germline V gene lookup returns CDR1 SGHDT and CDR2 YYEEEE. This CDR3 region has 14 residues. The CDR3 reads CASSFGQGRSPLHF. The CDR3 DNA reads TGTGCCAGCAGCTTCGGACAGGGTCGGTCACCCCTCCACTTT.

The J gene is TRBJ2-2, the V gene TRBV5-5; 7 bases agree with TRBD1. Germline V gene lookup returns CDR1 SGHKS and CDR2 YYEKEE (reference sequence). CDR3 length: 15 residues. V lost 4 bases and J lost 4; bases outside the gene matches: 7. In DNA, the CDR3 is TGTGCCAGCAGCAACACAGGGGTTCGCACCGGGGAGCTGTTTTTT. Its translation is CASSNTGVRTGELFF.

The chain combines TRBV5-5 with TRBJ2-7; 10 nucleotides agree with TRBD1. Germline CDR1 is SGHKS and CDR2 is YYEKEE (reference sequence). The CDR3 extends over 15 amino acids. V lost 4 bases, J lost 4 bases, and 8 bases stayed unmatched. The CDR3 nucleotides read TGTGCCAGCAGCCGACCGGGACAGGGGAGTTACGAGCAGTACTTC. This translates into CASSRPGQGSYEQYF.

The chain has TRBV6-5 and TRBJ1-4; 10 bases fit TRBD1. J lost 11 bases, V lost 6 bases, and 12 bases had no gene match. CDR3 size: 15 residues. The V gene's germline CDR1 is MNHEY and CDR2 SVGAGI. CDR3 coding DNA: TGTGCCAGCAGGACCGGGACAGGGGTATACGGGAAACTGTTTTTT. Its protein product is CASRTGTGVYGKLFF.

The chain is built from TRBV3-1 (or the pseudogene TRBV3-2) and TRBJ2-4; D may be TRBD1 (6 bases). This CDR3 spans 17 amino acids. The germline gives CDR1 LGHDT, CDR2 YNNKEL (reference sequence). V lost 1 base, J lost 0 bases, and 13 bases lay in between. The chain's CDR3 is CASSQVPGQLAKNIQYF. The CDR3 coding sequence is TGTGCCAGCAGCCAAGTGCCCGGACAGCTAGCCAAAAACATTCAGTACTTC.

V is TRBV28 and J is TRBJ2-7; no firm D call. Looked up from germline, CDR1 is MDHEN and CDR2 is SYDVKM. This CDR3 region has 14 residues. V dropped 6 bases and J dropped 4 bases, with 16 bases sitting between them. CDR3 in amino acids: CASRAPINPYEQYF. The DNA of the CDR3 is TGTGCCAGCAGGGCCCCGATAAATCCTTACGAGCAGTACTTC. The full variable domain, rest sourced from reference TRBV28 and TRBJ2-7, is DVKVTQSSRYLVKRTGEKVFLECVQDMDHENMFWYRQDPGLGLRLIYFSYDVKMKEKGDIPEGYSVSREKKERFSLILESASTNQTSMYLCASRAPINPYEQYFGPGTRLTVT.

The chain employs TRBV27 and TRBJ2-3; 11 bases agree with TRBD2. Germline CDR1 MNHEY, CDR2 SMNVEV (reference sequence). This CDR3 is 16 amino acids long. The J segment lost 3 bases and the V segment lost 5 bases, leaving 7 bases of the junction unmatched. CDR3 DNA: TGTGCCAGCAGTGCATTAGCGGGAGGGCCTACAGATACGCAGTATTTT. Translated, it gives CASSALAGGPTDTQYF.

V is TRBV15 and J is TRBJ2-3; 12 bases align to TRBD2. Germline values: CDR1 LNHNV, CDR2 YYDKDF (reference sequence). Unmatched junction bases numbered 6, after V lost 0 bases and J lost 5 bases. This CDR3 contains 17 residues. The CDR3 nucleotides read TGTGCCACCAGCAGAGACGATCTAGCGGGAGGGGGAGATACGCAGTATTTT. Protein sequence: CATSRDDLAGGGDTQYF. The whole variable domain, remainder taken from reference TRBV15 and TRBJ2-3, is DAMVIQNPRYQVTQFGKPVTLSCSQTLNHNVMYWYQQKSSQAPKLLFHYYDKDFNNEADTPDNFQSRRPNTSFCFLDIRSPGLGDTAMYLCATSRDDLAGGGDTQYFGPGTRLTVL.

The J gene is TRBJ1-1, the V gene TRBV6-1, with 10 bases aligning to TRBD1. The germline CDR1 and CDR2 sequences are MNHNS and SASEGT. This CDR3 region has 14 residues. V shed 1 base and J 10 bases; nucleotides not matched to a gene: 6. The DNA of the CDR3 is TGTGCCAGCAGTGAAGAAGGGACAGGGGAGACAGCTTTCTTT. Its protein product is CASSEEGTGETAFF.

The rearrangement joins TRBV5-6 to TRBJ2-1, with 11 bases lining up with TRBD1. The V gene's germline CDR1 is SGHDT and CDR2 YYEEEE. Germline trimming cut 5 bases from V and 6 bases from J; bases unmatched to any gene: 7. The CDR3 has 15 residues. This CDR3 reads CASSLDRGQVNEQFF. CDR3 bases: TGTGCCAGCAGTCTGGACAGGGGGCAGGTCAATGAGCAGTTCTTC.

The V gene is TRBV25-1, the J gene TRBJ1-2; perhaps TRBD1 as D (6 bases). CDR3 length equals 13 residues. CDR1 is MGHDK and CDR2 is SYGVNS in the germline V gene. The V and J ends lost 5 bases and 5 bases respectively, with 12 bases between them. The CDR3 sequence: CASSYRETYGYTF. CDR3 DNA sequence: TGTGCCAGCAGTTACAGGGAGACGTATGGCTACACCTTC.

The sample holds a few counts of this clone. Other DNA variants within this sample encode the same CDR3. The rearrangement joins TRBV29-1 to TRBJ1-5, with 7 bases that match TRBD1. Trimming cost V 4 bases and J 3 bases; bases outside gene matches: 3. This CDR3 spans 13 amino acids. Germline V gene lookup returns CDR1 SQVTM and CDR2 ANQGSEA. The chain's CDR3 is CSVGQGNNQPQHF. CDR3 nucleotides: TGCAGCGTTGGACAGGGCAACAATCAGCCCCAGCATTTT.

The DNA for the CDR3 is TGTGCCAGCAGTTCAAACCGACAGAACTATGGCTACACCTTC. It codes for CASSSNRQNYGYTF. V is TRBV28 and J is TRBJ1-2, with a weak D call TRBD1 (5 bases). Germline V gene data show CDR1 as MDHEN and CDR2 as SYDVKM. V lost 4 bases and J 2 bases, leaving 11 bases between the germline ends. This CDR3 spans 14 amino acids.

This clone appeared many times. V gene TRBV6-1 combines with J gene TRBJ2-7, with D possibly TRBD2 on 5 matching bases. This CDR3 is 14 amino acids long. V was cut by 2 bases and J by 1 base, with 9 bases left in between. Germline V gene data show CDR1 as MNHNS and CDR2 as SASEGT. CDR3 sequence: CASSEQRFSYEQYF. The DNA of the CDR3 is TGTGCCAGCAGTGAACAGCGGTTTTCCTACGAGCAGTACTTC.

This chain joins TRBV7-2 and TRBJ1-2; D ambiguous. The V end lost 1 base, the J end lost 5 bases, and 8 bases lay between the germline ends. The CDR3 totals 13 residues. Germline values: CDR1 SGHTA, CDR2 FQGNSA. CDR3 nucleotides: TGTGCCAGCAGCTTAGAGGGCGGGTATGGCTACACCTTC. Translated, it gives CASSLEGGYGYTF. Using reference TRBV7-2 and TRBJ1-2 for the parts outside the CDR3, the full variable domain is GAGVSQSPSNKVTEKGKDVELRCDPISGHTALYWYRQSLGQGLEFLIYFQGNSAPDKSGLPSDRFSAERTGGSVSTLTIQRTQQEDSAVYLCASSLEGGYGYTFGSGTRLTVV.

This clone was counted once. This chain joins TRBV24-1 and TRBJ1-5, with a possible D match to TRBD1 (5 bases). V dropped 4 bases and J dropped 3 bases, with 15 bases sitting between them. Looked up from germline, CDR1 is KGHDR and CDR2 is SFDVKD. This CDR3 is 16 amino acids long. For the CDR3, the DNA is TGTGCCACCAGTGACTCCAGAGGGGAGGACAATCAGCCCCAGCATTTT. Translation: CATSDSRGEDNQPQHF.

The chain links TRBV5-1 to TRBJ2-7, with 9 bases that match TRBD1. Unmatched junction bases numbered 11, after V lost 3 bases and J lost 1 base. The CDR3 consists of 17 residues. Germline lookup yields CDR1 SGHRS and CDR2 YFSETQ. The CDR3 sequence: CASSSGQGRIISYEQYF. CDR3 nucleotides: TGCGCCAGCAGCTCCGGACAGGGGAGAATCATTTCCTACGAGCAGTACTTC.

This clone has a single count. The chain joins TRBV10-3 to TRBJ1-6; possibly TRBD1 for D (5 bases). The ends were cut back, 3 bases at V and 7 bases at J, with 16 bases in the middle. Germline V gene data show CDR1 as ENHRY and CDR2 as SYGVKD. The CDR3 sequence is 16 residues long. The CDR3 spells CAISELGAAGNSPLHF. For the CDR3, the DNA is TGTGCCATCAGTGAATTAGGGGCAGCGGGGAATTCACCCCTCCACTTT.

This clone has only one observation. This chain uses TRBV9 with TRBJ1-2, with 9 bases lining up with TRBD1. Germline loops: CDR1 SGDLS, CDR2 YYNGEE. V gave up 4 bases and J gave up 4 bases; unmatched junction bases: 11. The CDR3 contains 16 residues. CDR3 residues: CASSPRPGQGTYGYTF. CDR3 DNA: TGTGCCAGCAGCCCTCGACCCGGACAGGGGACCTATGGCTACACCTTC.

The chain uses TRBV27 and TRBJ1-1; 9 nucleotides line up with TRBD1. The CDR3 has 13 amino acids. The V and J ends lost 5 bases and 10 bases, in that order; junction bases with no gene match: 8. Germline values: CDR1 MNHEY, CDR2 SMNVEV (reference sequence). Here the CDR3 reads CASSPGTGKRAFF. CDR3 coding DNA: TGTGCCAGCAGTCCCGGGACAGGGAAGAGAGCTTTCTTT.

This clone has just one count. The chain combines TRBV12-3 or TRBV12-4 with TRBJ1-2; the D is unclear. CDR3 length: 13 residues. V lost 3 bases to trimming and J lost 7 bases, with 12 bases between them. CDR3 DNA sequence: TGTGCCAGCAGTTTTCGAACAGACATTGGCTACACCTTC. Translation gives CASSFRTDIGYTF.

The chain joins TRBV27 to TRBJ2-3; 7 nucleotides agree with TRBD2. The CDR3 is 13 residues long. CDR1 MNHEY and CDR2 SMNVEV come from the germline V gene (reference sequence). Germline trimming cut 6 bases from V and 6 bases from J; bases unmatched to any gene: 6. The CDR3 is CASSPGLGDTQYF. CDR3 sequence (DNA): TGTGCCAGCAGCCCCGGACTAGGGGATACGCAGTATTTT.

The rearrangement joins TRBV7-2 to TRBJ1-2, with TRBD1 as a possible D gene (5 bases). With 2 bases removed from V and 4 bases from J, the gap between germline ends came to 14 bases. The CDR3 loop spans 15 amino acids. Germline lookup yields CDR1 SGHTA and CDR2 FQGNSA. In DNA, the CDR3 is TGTGCCAGCAGCTTATCCCAGGGAGGCCGCTATGGCTACACCTTC. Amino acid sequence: CASSLSQGGRYGYTF.

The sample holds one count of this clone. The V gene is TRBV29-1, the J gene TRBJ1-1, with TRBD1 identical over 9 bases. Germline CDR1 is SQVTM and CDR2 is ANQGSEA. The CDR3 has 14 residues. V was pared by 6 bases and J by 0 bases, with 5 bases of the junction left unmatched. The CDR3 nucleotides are TGCAGCGTGGACGGGACAGGGATGAACACTGAAGCTTTCTTT. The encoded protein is CSVDGTGMNTEAFF. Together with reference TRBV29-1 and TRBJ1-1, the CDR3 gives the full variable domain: SAVISQKPSRDICQRGTSLTIQCQVDSQVTMMFWYRQQPGQSLTLIATANQGSEATYESGFVIDKFPISRPNLTFSTLTVSNMSPEDSSIYLCSVDGTGMNTEAFFGQGTRLTVV.

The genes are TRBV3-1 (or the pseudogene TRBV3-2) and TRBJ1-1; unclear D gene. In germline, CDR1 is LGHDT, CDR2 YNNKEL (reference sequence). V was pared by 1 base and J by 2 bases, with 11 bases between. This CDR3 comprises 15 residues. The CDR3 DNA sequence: TGTGCCAGCAGCCAAGGTGTAGCCTTAAACACTGAAGCTTTCTTT. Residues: CASSQGVALNTEAFF.

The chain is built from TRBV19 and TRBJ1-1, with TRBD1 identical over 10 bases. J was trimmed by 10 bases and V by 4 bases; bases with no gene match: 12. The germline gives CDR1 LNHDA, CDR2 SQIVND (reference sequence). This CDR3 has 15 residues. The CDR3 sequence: CASSREDRGASGAFF. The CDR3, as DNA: TGTGCCAGTAGTAGAGAGGACAGGGGGGCGTCAGGAGCTTTCTTT.

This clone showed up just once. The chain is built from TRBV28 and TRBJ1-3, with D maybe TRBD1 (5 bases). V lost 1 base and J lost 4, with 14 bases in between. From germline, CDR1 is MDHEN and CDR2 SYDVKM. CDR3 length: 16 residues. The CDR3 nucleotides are TGTGCCAGCAGTTTATCCCCTTCAGGGCCAGGAAACACCATATATTTT. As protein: CASSLSPSGPGNTIYF.

The CDR3 here is CASSLAGGGLNSYGYTF. CDR3 bases: TGTGCCAGCAGTTTGGCGGGGGGAGGGTTGAATTCCTATGGCTACACCTTC. The chain carries TRBV28 and TRBJ1-2, with D possibly matching TRBD1 (5 bases). V lost 3 bases and J lost 4, with 21 bases in between. The CDR3 is 17 amino acids. CDR1 is MDHEN, CDR2 SYDVKM, per germline.

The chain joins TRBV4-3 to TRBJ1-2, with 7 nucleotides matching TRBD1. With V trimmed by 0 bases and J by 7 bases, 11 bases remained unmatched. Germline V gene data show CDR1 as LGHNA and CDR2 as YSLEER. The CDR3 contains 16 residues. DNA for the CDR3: TGCGCCAGCAGCCAAGATCTCATCAGGGCAGGGGGTGGCTACACCTTC. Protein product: CASSQDLIRAGGGYTF.

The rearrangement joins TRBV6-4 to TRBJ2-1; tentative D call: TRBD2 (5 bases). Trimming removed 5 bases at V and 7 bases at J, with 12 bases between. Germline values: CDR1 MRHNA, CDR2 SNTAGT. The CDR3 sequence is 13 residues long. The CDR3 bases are TGTGCCAGCAGTAAGGAACTAGAGAATGAGCAGTTCTTC. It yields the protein CASSKELENEQFF.